These 3 T cell receptor beta chains were sequenced from one sample in a study of shared clonotypes between healthy human individuals. TCRdb's table, derived via immunoSEQ multiplex PCR, lists solely in-frame clones and lacks some. The table shows about 470,000 clones, with around 79% occurring only once. The sequencing sample was made of PBMCs. The receptors come from a woman in her forties in good health. Some clones in this sample may be carry-over from other donors' samples.

The V call is TRBV13, the J call TRBJ1-1; D is possibly TRBD1 (6 bases). The CDR3 is 15 residues long. Looked up from germline, CDR1 is PRHDT and CDR2 is FYEKMQ (reference sequence). With 5 bases removed from V and 0 bases from J, the gap between germline ends came to 13 bases. The CDR3 is CASSPATGMNTEAFF. In DNA form, the CDR3 reads TGTGCCAGCAGCCCGGCGACAGGTATGAACACTGAAGCTTTCTTT.

This chain links TRBV7-6 with TRBJ2-1, with D possibly matching TRBD2 (6 bases). The V end lost 3 bases, the J end lost 0 bases, and 9 bases lay between the germline ends. The germline gives CDR1 SGHVS, CDR2 FNYEAQ. This CDR3 is 15 amino acids long. The CDR3 protein is CASSFSGTSYNEQFF. In DNA, the CDR3 is TGTGCCAGCAGCTTTAGCGGAACCTCCTACAATGAGCAGTTCTTC. Using reference TRBV7-6 and TRBJ2-1 for the parts outside the CDR3, the full variable domain is GAGVSQSPRYKVTKRGQDVALRCDPISGHVSLYWYRQALGQGPEFLTYFNYEAQQDKSGLPNDRFSAERPEGSISTLTIQRTEQRDSAMYRCASSFSGTSYNEQFFGPGTRLTVL.

V usage is TRBV19 and J usage is TRBJ1-5, with D unclear. The CDR3 covers 14 residues. The germline V gene has CDR1 LNHDA and CDR2 SQIVND (reference sequence). V was trimmed by 4 bases and J by 7 bases, leaving 14 bases between them. CDR3 DNA sequence: TGTGCCAGTAGTACGTCGGTTCTACGGCAGCCCCAGCATTTT. It yields the protein CASSTSVLRQPQHF.